The 28 T cell receptor beta chains presented below share a single source sample, sequenced in a study of cytomegalovirus exposure and HLA in healthy donors (dated by TCRdb to about 2017). Libraries were built with the immunoSEQ multiplex PCR assay. As stored in TCRdb, this immuneACCESS dataset retains in-frame rearrangements with V and J assigned. A fraction of the clones does not appear; measured against another copy, unresolved V genes explain less than half of the discrepancy, and the remainder lacks a known reason. For this sample there are roughly 150,000 clones; around 90% appear just once. The ten largest clones add up to 2.5% to 3% of the sample. Sequencing was carried out using PBMCs. The source of these receptors is a man aged 18 to 30 in good health and CMV-seronegative.

The chain is built from TRBV27 and TRBJ1-2; D not resolved. This CDR3 has 11 residues. Germline assignment: CDR1 MNHEY and CDR2 SMNVEV (reference sequence). V lost 5 bases to trimming and J lost 4 bases, with 5 bases between them. This chain's CDR3 is CASSPGYGYTF. The CDR3 nucleotides read TGTGCCAGCAGTCCCGGCTATGGCTACACCTTC.

This clone is a singleton in its sample. V gene TRBV27 combines with J gene TRBJ1-2; tentative D call: TRBD1 (6 bases). In germline, CDR1 is MNHEY, CDR2 SMNVEV (reference sequence). The CDR3 loop spans 14 amino acids. Trimming pared 5 bases from V and 1 base from J, leaving 11 bases between. The CDR3 region is CASSEDRFNYGYTF. In DNA form, the CDR3 reads TGTGCCAGCAGTGAGGACAGATTTAACTATGGCTACACCTTC.

The V and J genes are TRBV19 and TRBJ2-3; tentatively, D is TRBD2 (6 bases). The V end was cut by 3 bases, the J end by 1 base, with 11 bases between. The CDR3 has 15 residues. Germline V gene lookup returns CDR1 LNHDA and CDR2 SQIVND (reference sequence). CDR3 sequence reads: CASSISGWGTDTQYF. The CDR3 nucleotides are TGTGCCAGTAGTATCAGCGGGTGGGGCACAGATACGCAGTATTTT.

A few counts support this clone. The chain joins TRBV19 to TRBJ2-1, with D maybe TRBD1 (6 bases). The CDR3 spans 15 residues. Germline V gene sequence: CDR1 LNHDA, CDR2 SQIVND (reference sequence). V was shortened by 3 bases and J by 6 bases, with 15 bases between the two germline ends. The CDR3 coding sequence is TGTGCCAGTAGTATTGGACAGCCCGTTCCCAATGAGCAGTTCTTC. This codes for CASSIGQPVPNEQFF.

The chain links TRBV29-1 to TRBJ1-4; D gene ambiguous. The CDR3 is 12 residues long. The V end was cut by 4 bases, the J end by 3 bases, with 6 bases between. The germline gives CDR1 SQVTM, CDR2 ANQGSEA. The CDR3 region is CSVVQPNEKLFF. In DNA, the CDR3 is TGCAGCGTTGTACAGCCTAATGAAAAACTGTTTTTT.

The chain combines TRBV10-1 with TRBJ1-1; D gene ambiguous. Trimming removed 2 bases from V and 4 bases from J, with 11 bases in between. Germline V gives CDR1 WNHNN, CDR2 SYGVQD (reference sequence). This CDR3 has 14 residues. The CDR3 nucleotides read TGCGCCAGCAGTGAGGGCAGCGATAGCACTGAAGCTTTCTTT. Protein: CASSEGSDSTEAFF.

The CDR3 sequence is CASASGGGFNEQFF. In DNA, the CDR3 is TGTGCCAGTGCTTCCGGGGGAGGGTTCAATGAGCAGTTCTTC. This chain connects TRBV19 to TRBJ2-1; the match to TRBD2 covers 7 bases. With 8 bases clipped from V and 6 bases from J, the junction kept 10 bases outside the gene matches. The CDR3 sequence is 14 residues long. Germline lookup yields CDR1 LNHDA and CDR2 SQIVND (reference sequence).

The chain recombines TRBV7-9 with TRBJ1-2; 10 positions match TRBD1. Looked up from germline, CDR1 is SEHNR and CDR2 is FQNEAQ (reference sequence). The CDR3 spans 14 residues. V was clipped by 4 bases and J by 7 bases; unmatched bases: 6. The CDR3 here is CASSYGTGDFGYTF. CDR3 bases: TGTGCCAGCAGCTATGGGACAGGGGACTTTGGCTACACCTTC.

This chain links TRBV2 with TRBJ1-5; unclear D gene. The germline V gene encodes CDR1 SNHLY and CDR2 FYNNEI. With 8 bases removed from V and 7 bases from J, the gap between germline ends came to 24 bases. The CDR3 has 16 residues. This CDR3 reads CASREGPTSSGQPQHF. The CDR3 bases are TGTGCCAGCCGGGAAGGCCCTACTTCTAGCGGGCAGCCCCAGCATTTT.

The chain recombines TRBV4-2 with TRBJ2-2; the D is unclear. V dropped 0 bases and J dropped 7 bases, with 3 bases sitting between them. The germline V gene has CDR1 LGHNA and CDR2 YNFKEQ. This CDR3 has 12 amino acids. CDR3 coding DNA: TGTGCCAGCAGCCAAGATAGCGGGGAGCTGTTTTTT. This sequence encodes CASSQDSGELFF.

The chain couples TRBV27 to TRBJ1-1; TRBD1 might be the D (5 bases). The CDR3 runs 14 residues. V was trimmed by 6 bases and J by 5 bases, leaving 16 bases between them. Germline CDR1 and CDR2: MNHEY and SMNVEV (reference sequence). As DNA, the CDR3 is TGTGCCAGCAGCCCTGGTAGGGGATTGACTGAAGCTTTCTTT. Residues: CASSPGRGLTEAFF.

The CDR3: CASSSDRAPYNEQFF. The CDR3 nucleotides are TGTGCCAGCAGCTCCGACAGGGCTCCCTACAATGAGCAGTTCTTC. The chain has TRBV7-2 and TRBJ2-1, with TRBD1 matching 7 bases. Germline V gives CDR1 SGHTA, CDR2 FQGNSA. With V trimmed by 4 bases and J by 2 bases, 5 bases remained unmatched. This CDR3 has 15 residues.

The CDR3 nucleotides are TGTGCCAGCAGCCCCGGACTAGCGGGGGGACAGGATACGCAGTATTTT. This translates into CASSPGLAGGQDTQYF. The rearrangement joins TRBV7-6 to TRBJ2-3; the match to TRBD2 covers 14 bases. This CDR3 is built from 16 residues. CDR1 and CDR2 (germline): SGHVS, FNYEAQ. V was clipped by 5 bases and J by 6 bases; unmatched bases: 7.

The chain combines TRBV5-5 with TRBJ1-2; TRBD1 agrees at 8 bases. The CDR3 runs to 14 residues. The germline V gene has CDR1 SGHKS and CDR2 YYEKEE (reference sequence). V trimming: 3 bases; J trimming: 2 bases; junction bases outside the gene matches: 3. CDR3 coding DNA: TGTGCCAGCAGCTGGGGACAGGAGAACTATGGCTACACCTTC. Translation gives CASSWGQENYGYTF.

This clone was detected a few times. The chain uses TRBV6-5 and TRBJ2-7; 8 nucleotides align to TRBD1. Unmatched junction bases numbered 11, after V lost 4 bases and J lost 9 bases. This CDR3 spans 14 amino acids. Germline V gene sequence: CDR1 MNHEY, CDR2 SVGAGI. The CDR3 DNA reads TGTGCCAGCAGTTCCGGGACAGGCTCCCAGGGGCAGTACGTC. Protein product: CASSSGTGSQGQYV.

The chain joins TRBV6-6 to TRBJ1-5; D is uncertain. The length of the CDR3 is 15 residues. Per germline, CDR1 MNHNY and CDR2 SVGAGI (reference sequence). Trimming pared 8 bases from V and 0 bases from J, leaving 14 bases between. CDR3 bases: TGTGCCAGCGGACTAATCACAGATAGCAATCAGCCCCAGCATTTT. It codes for CASGLITDSNQPQHF.

The chain couples TRBV4-1 to TRBJ1-5; tentative D call: TRBD1 (5 bases). V was shortened by 1 base and J by 2 bases, with 12 bases between the two germline ends. The CDR3 covers 16 residues. CDR1 and CDR2 (germline): MGHRA, YSYEKL. CDR3 in amino acids: CASSQVWGSRNQPQHF. CDR3 bases: TGCGCCAGCAGCCAAGTTTGGGGCAGTCGCAATCAGCCCCAGCATTTT.

V and J are TRBV4-3 and TRBJ2-2; no firm D call. Germline-derived CDR1 and CDR2 are LGHNA and YSLEER. This CDR3 has 14 amino acids. Deletions cut 4 bases from V and 8 bases from J, with 14 bases between. The CDR3 DNA reads as TGCGCCAGCAGCCCCTATACCCAAGAGGGGGAGCTGTTTTTT. It specifies CASSPYTQEGELFF.

The chain's CDR3 is CASSLAGQGATNEKLFF. The CDR3 coding sequence is TGTGCCAGCAGCTTAGCGGGACAGGGGGCAACTAATGAAAAACTGTTTTTT. J is TRBJ1-4 and V is TRBV11-2; 11 positions match TRBD1. The CDR3 spans 17 residues. The trim removed 1 base at V and 0 bases at J, leaving 1 base unmatched. Germline CDR1 and CDR2: SGHAT and FQNNGV. The variable domain in full, completed from reference TRBV11-2 and TRBJ1-4, reads EAGVAQSPRYKIIEKRQSVAFWCNPISGHATLYWYQQILGQGPKLLIQFQNNGVVDDSQLPKDRFSAERLKGVDSTLKIQPAKLEDSAVYLCASSLAGQGATNEKLFFGSGTQLSVL.

The chain links TRBV5-6 to TRBJ1-2; a possible D gene is TRBD1 (5 bases). Deletions cut 0 bases from V and 12 bases from J, with 18 bases between. This CDR3 comprises 14 residues. CDR1 SGHDT and CDR2 YYEEEE come from the germline V gene. In nucleotides, the CDR3 is TGTGCCAGCAGCTTGGCCGCCTCGGGAGGGGCGGACACCTTC. It encodes CASSLAASGGADTF.

The rearrangement uses TRBV5-4 and TRBJ2-1; 7 bases line up with TRBD1. J gave up 8 bases and V 3 bases, and 11 bases lay outside the gene matches. CDR3 length: 15 residues. Looked up from germline, CDR1 is SGHNT and CDR2 is YYREEE (reference sequence). The CDR3 nucleotides are TGTGCCAGCAGCTGGCGGCAGGGGGTAGGGCATGAGCAGTTCTTC. The encoded protein is CASSWRQGVGHEQFF.

This chain joins TRBV5-1 and TRBJ1-4; TRBD1 agrees at 7 bases. Losses at the gene ends were 5 bases for V and 3 bases for J; bases not matched to a gene: 13. Germline loops: CDR1 SGHRS, CDR2 YFSETQ. The CDR3 extends over 17 amino acids. The CDR3, as DNA: TGCGCCAGCAGGTTAACGGGACAGCTATATTCTAATGAAAAACTGTTTTTT. This gives the protein CASRLTGQLYSNEKLFF.

This chain links TRBV28 with TRBJ2-1; D remains unclear. Trimming removed 2 bases from V and 5 bases from J, with 10 bases in between. This CDR3 is built from 14 residues. Per germline, CDR1 MDHEN and CDR2 SYDVKM. As DNA, the CDR3 is TGTGCCAGCAGTTTAAATGGGCTGGACAATGAGCAGTTCTTC. Protein product: CASSLNGLDNEQFF.

This sequence joins TRBV10-2 and TRBJ2-1; 13 bases are shared with TRBD2. The ends lost 6 bases at V and 6 bases at J; junction bases unmatched: 2. Germline lookup yields CDR1 WSHSY and CDR2 SAAADI. The CDR3 spans 14 residues. CDR3 nucleotide sequence: TGCGCCAGCAGACTAGCGGGAGGGTCCAATGAGCAGTTCTTC. This codes for CASRLAGGSNEQFF.

The chain recombines TRBV5-4 with TRBJ1-2; the match to TRBD1 covers 12 bases. Germline CDR1 SGHNT, CDR2 YYREEE (reference sequence). CDR3 length: 16 residues. V gave up 5 bases and J gave up 7 bases; unmatched junction bases: 12. Here the CDR3 reads CASRRHSGTGGGGYTF. The CDR3 bases are TGTGCCAGCAGGCGGCATTCCGGGACAGGGGGCGGTGGCTACACCTTC.

V is TRBV5-4 and J is TRBJ2-7; the match to TRBD1 covers 12 bases. The CDR3 runs 15 residues. Germline CDR1 SGHNT, CDR2 YYREEE (reference sequence). With 6 bases clipped from V and 4 bases from J, the junction kept 8 bases outside the gene matches. The CDR3 bases are TGTGCCAGCAACCATGGGGACAGGGGGCAGTACGAGCAGTACTTC. This sequence encodes CASNHGDRGQYEQYF.

The V and J genes are TRBV27 and TRBJ2-2; D is perhaps TRBD2 (6 bases). The V gene lost 6 bases and the J gene lost 2 bases, with 13 bases spanning the gap. The CDR3 has 15 residues. CDR1 is MNHEY and CDR2 is SMNVEV in the germline V gene (reference sequence). In DNA form, the CDR3 reads TGTGCCAGCAGGCCGACTAGGATTAACACCGGGGAGCTGTTTTTT. Amino acids: CASRPTRINTGELFF.

The V gene is TRBV6-4, the J gene TRBJ1-1; 7 bases fit TRBD1. The CDR3 totals 13 residues. Trimming cost V 7 bases and J 4 bases; bases outside gene matches: 6. In germline, CDR1 is MRHNA, CDR2 SNTAGT. CDR3 nucleotide sequence: TGTGCCAGCACCCACAGGGGATTCACTGAAGCTTTCTTT. Translating it yields CASTHRGFTEAFF.